This entry lists 27 T cell receptor beta chains sequenced from one sample in a study of T cell responses to AZD1222 COVID-19 vaccine. Clones were read by immunoSEQ multiplex PCR, and TCRdb kept only the in-frame ones, dropping some. The sample includes approximately 130,000 clones, approximately 85% of them seen just once. The material sequenced was peripheral blood, taken 28 days after the second AZD1222 dose. The receptors originated from an adult who received the AZD1222 COVID-19 vaccine.

The chain is built from TRBV4-1 and TRBJ1-6, with 9 bases fitting TRBD1. This CDR3 has 16 residues. The trim removed 3 bases at V and 9 bases at J, leaving 9 bases unmatched. Germline CDR1 is MGHRA and CDR2 is YSYEKL. CDR3 sequence: CASSHPTGTGSSPLHF. The CDR3 DNA reads as TGCGCCAGCAGCCATCCAACCGGGACAGGGAGTTCACCCCTCCACTTT.

The rearrangement joins TRBV19 to TRBJ1-6; D might be TRBD1 (6 bases). Trimming pared 7 bases from V and 8 bases from J, leaving 15 bases between. Per the germline V gene, CDR1 is LNHDA and CDR2 is SQIVND (reference sequence). The CDR3 runs 14 residues. This CDR3 reads CASTQGQNYSPLHF. As DNA, the CDR3 is TGTGCCAGTACCCAGGGACAAAACTATTCACCCCTCCACTTT.

The rearrangement links TRBV25-1 to TRBJ2-2; D may be TRBD1 (5 bases). The CDR3 extends over 14 amino acids. Germline-derived CDR1 and CDR2 are MGHDK and SYGVNS. V lost 6 bases to trimming and J lost 1 base, with 9 bases between them. The CDR3 DNA follows: TGTGCCAGCAGGAACACAGGGAACACCGGGGAGCTGTTTTTT. This gives the protein CASRNTGNTGELFF.

This sequence joins TRBV29-1 and TRBJ1-1; TRBD1 matches 8 bases. The V gene end was trimmed by 6 bases and the J gene end by 0 bases; junction bases not matched to a gene: 9. The CDR3 runs to 15 residues. Germline lookup yields CDR1 SQVTM and CDR2 ANQGSEA. CDR3 coding DNA: TGCAGCGTCCGCTCAGGGGGCAAAATGAACACTGAAGCTTTCTTT. It translates to CSVRSGGKMNTEAFF.

The chain is built from TRBV5-1 and TRBJ1-6; tentatively, D is TRBD1 (6 bases). Per the germline V gene, CDR1 is SGHRS and CDR2 is YFSETQ. This CDR3 region has 17 residues. Trimming left V 2 bases short and J 7 bases short, with 19 bases between. CDR3 protein: CASSFDRGAGENSPLHF. The CDR3 DNA follows: TGCGCCAGCAGCTTTGATCGGGGGGCAGGGGAAAATTCACCCCTCCACTTT.

The chain employs TRBV5-1 and TRBJ1-2; maybe TRBD1 (6 bases). Looked up from germline, CDR1 is SGHRS and CDR2 is YFSETQ. Deletions cut 6 bases from V and 6 bases from J, with 15 bases between. The CDR3 consists of 13 residues. The CDR3 nucleotides read TGCGCCAGCACGGGATCACAGGGAAATGGCTACACCTTC. This encodes CASTGSQGNGYTF.

The V and J genes are TRBV15 and TRBJ1-5, with TRBD1 matching 7 bases. V gave up 8 bases and J gave up 5 bases; unmatched junction bases: 6. The CDR3 runs 13 residues. CDR1 and CDR2 from the germline V gene are LNHNV and YYDKDF (reference sequence). The CDR3 here is CATAGGGHQPQHF. The CDR3 bases are TGTGCCACCGCAGGGGGAGGTCATCAGCCCCAGCATTTT.

This clone was counted between two and nine times. The same CDR3 also results from other DNA sequences found in this sample. DNA for the CDR3: TGTGCCAGCAGCTTGGTAGGACAGAATAATTCACCCCTCCACTTT. It specifies CASSLVGQNNSPLHF. J is TRBJ1-6 and V is TRBV5-6; TRBD1 is a possible D gene (6 bases). CDR1 and CDR2 from the germline V gene are SGHDT and YYEEEE. Trimming cost V 0 bases and J 5 bases, with 9 bases left between them. CDR3 length: 15 amino acids.

The chain uses TRBV11-3 and TRBJ2-1, with 7 bases identical to TRBD1. Germline V gives CDR1 SGHNT, CDR2 YENEEA. J was trimmed by 1 base and V by 4 bases; bases with no gene match: 7. The CDR3 has 16 amino acids. CDR3 sequence (DNA): TGTGCCAGCAGCTCAATGACAGGGTCTTCCTACAATGAGCAGTTCTTC. Amino acid sequence: CASSSMTGSSYNEQFF.

V is TRBV30 and J is TRBJ2-3; 7 bases agree with TRBD1. Germline V gene sequence: CDR1 GTSNPN, CDR2 SVGIG (reference sequence). V was pared by 3 bases and J by 4 bases, with 10 bases of the junction left unmatched. This CDR3 has 15 residues. CDR3 sequence: CAWRRGQSASDTQYF. DNA of the CDR3: TGTGCCTGGAGACGGGGACAGTCTGCGTCAGATACGCAGTATTTT.

This clone was counted between two and nine times. V gene TRBV24-1 combines with J gene TRBJ2-1; a possible D gene is TRBD2 (5 bases). The CDR3 consists of 15 residues. V lost 4 bases and J 4 bases, leaving 13 bases between the germline ends. CDR1 KGHDR and CDR2 SFDVKD come from the germline V gene. The CDR3 protein is CATSEARGSYNEQFF. The CDR3 DNA reads TGTGCCACCAGTGAAGCTCGCGGGTCTTACAATGAGCAGTTCTTC.

V is TRBV5-1 and J is TRBJ1-3; unclear D gene. The CDR3 sequence is 13 residues long. CDR1 is SGHRS and CDR2 is YFSETQ in the germline V gene. The germline V and J ends were trimmed by 0 bases and 7 bases, with 8 bases remaining between them. The CDR3 is CASSLEGRNTIYF. The CDR3 nucleotides are TGCGCCAGCAGCTTGGAAGGGAGGAACACCATATATTTT.

The chain employs TRBV27 and TRBJ2-7; D is possibly TRBD1 (5 bases). Germline V gene sequence: CDR1 MNHEY, CDR2 SMNVEV (reference sequence). V shed 6 bases and J shed 5 bases, with 8 bases lying between them. The CDR3 contains 11 residues. CDR3: CASRTGNEQYF. CDR3 nucleotides: TGTGCCAGCAGAACAGGAAACGAGCAGTACTTC.

This chain uses TRBV28 with TRBJ1-2; D unclear. This CDR3 contains 13 residues. The V end was cut by 4 bases, the J end by 3 bases, with 9 bases between. The germline gives CDR1 MDHEN, CDR2 SYDVKM. The CDR3 sequence is CASSSNGDYGYTF. CDR3 in DNA: TGTGCCAGCAGTTCGAACGGGGACTATGGCTACACCTTC.

The V and J genes are TRBV7-2 and TRBJ1-2; D is ambiguous. The V gene lost 2 bases and the J gene lost 5 bases, with 18 bases spanning the gap. This CDR3 region has 16 residues. Germline V lookup: CDR1 SGHTA, CDR2 FQGNSA. CDR3 residues: CASSLQSSGPGYGYTF. CDR3 coding DNA: TGTGCCAGCAGCTTACAATCGTCCGGACCCGGTTATGGCTACACCTTC. Using reference TRBV7-2 and TRBJ1-2 for the parts outside the CDR3, the full variable domain is GAGVSQSPSNKVTEKGKDVELRCDPISGHTALYWYRQSLGQGLEFLIYFQGNSAPDKSGLPSDRFSAERTGGSVSTLTIQRTQQEDSAVYLCASSLQSSGPGYGYTFGSGTRLTVV.

The chain recombines TRBV5-1 with TRBJ2-2, with 10 bases fitting TRBD1. V shed 3 bases and J 4 bases; nucleotides not matched to a gene: 6. The CDR3 loop spans 16 amino acids. From germline, CDR1 is SGHRS and CDR2 YFSETQ. The CDR3 region has the DNA TGCGCCAGCAGCTCAGGGGACAGGGGTGTCACCGGGGAGCTGTTTTTT. Translation gives CASSSGDRGVTGELFF.

The chain has TRBV4-1 and TRBJ2-2; TRBD2 agrees at 9 bases. Looked up from germline, CDR1 is MGHRA and CDR2 is YSYEKL. Unmatched junction bases numbered 0, after V lost 0 bases and J lost 1 base. The CDR3 spans 16 residues. For the CDR3, the DNA is TGCGCCAGCAGCCAAGAGACTAGCGGGAACACCGGGGAGCTGTTTTTT. It translates to CASSQETSGNTGELFF.

This clone was counted a few times. The V gene is TRBV2, the J gene TRBJ1-4; 8 nucleotides match TRBD1. The CDR3 covers 18 residues. In germline, CDR1 is SNHLY, CDR2 FYNNEI. The J segment lost 3 bases and the V segment lost 3 bases, leaving 12 bases of the junction unmatched. The CDR3 DNA reads TGTGCCAGCAGTGAGGGAACAGGGGGTCCATTTGCTAATGAAAAACTGTTTTTT. Translated, it gives CASSEGTGGPFANEKLFF.

The genes are TRBV2 and TRBJ2-7; D is tentatively TRBD1 or TRBD2 (6 bases each). CDR1 and CDR2 (germline): SNHLY, FYNNEI. The CDR3 covers 15 residues. Deletions cut 3 bases from V and 2 bases from J, with 14 bases between. CDR3 bases: TGTGCCAGCAGTGACCCCCGGGGGCTTCCCTACGAGCAGTACTTC. Amino acids: CASSDPRGLPYEQYF.

The chain employs TRBV6-5 and TRBJ2-1, with TRBD1 as a possible D gene (5 bases). CDR1 is MNHEY, CDR2 SVGAGI, per germline. V was pared by 6 bases and J by 4 bases, with 16 bases between. The CDR3 consists of 15 residues. The DNA for the CDR3 is TGTGCCAGCAGCCTAGACAGTCCTCGATACAATGAGCAGTTCTTC. Amino acids: CASSLDSPRYNEQFF.

The chain has TRBV7-2 and TRBJ1-5; D remains ambiguous. The CDR3 covers 14 residues. Germline V gives CDR1 SGHTA, CDR2 FQGNSA. Trimming removed 1 base from V and 2 bases from J, with 6 bases in between. CDR3 in amino acids: CASSLVLGNQPQHF. The CDR3 DNA follows: TGTGCCAGCAGCTTAGTATTGGGCAATCAGCCCCAGCATTTT. Complete variable domain (other parts from reference TRBV7-2 and TRBJ1-5): GAGVSQSPSNKVTEKGKDVELRCDPISGHTALYWYRQSLGQGLEFLIYFQGNSAPDKSGLPSDRFSAERTGGSVSTLTIQRTQQEDSAVYLCASSLVLGNQPQHFGDGTRLSIL.

This clone was seen more than once but under ten times. The chain recombines TRBV5-8 with TRBJ1-1; no reliable D call. This CDR3 region has 15 residues. CDR1 is SGHTS and CDR2 is YDEGEE in the germline V gene. V lost 0 bases and J 5 bases, leaving 14 bases between the germline ends. CDR3 protein: CASSLEGGWRTEAFF. The CDR3 coding sequence is TGTGCCAGCAGCTTGGAGGGTGGTTGGCGGACTGAAGCTTTCTTT.

The chain joins TRBV25-1 to TRBJ1-6, with D possibly matching TRBD1 (5 bases). The CDR3 has 16 residues. CDR1 and CDR2 (germline): MGHDK, SYGVNS. Trimming took off 0 bases at V and 8 bases at J, with 14 bases between the two ends. CDR3 residues: CASSEYPGGSHSPLHF. In DNA, the CDR3 is TGTGCCAGCAGTGAATATCCGGGGGGGTCGCATTCACCCCTCCACTTT. The variable domain in full, completed from reference TRBV25-1 and TRBJ1-6, reads EADIYQTPRYLVIGTGKKITLECSQTMGHDKMYWYQQDPGMELHLIHYSYGVNSTEKGDLSSESTVSRIRTEHFPLTLESARPSHTSQYLCASSEYPGGSHSPLHFGNGTRLTVT.

The chain recombines TRBV19 with TRBJ1-5; maybe TRBD1 (5 bases). Trimming stripped 9 bases from V and 2 bases from J, with 20 bases between. CDR1 LNHDA and CDR2 SQIVND come from the germline V gene (reference sequence). This CDR3 is built from 16 residues. CDR3 residues: CASNERGPLGNQPQHF. The CDR3 nucleotides read TGTGCCAGCAACGAACGGGGCCCTTTGGGCAATCAGCCCCAGCATTTT.

The rearrangement uses TRBV19 and TRBJ2-5, with TRBD1 matching over 7 bases. The CDR3 length is 15 residues. Germline V gene lookup returns CDR1 LNHDA and CDR2 SQIVND (reference sequence). J gave up 7 bases and V 4 bases, and 12 bases lay outside the gene matches. The CDR3 here is CASSKVEGTGATQYF. CDR3 bases: TGTGCCAGTAGTAAGGTTGAGGGAACAGGGGCGACCCAGTACTTC.

This chain connects TRBV4-2 to TRBJ2-3; no firm D call. Germline values: CDR1 LGHNA, CDR2 YNFKEQ. This CDR3 region has 14 residues. With 1 base removed from V and 4 bases from J, the gap between germline ends came to 9 bases. The CDR3 loop is CASSQVDTPDTQYF. The DNA for the CDR3 is TGTGCCAGCAGCCAAGTCGACACACCAGATACGCAGTATTTT.

V gene TRBV4-3 combines with J gene TRBJ2-1, with 9 bases identical to TRBD2. Germline values: CDR1 LGHNA, CDR2 YSLEER. The trim removed 0 bases at V and 0 bases at J, leaving 3 bases unmatched. This CDR3 region has 17 residues. The CDR3 DNA follows: TGCGCCAGCAGCCAAGATACAGCGGGGGGCTCCTACAATGAGCAGTTCTTC. It encodes CASSQDTAGGSYNEQFF.